Below, 10 T cell receptor beta chains from the same sample are listed, as sequenced in a study of T-cell memory formation after mild COVID-19. One entry per CDR3 protein results from TCRdb running MiXCR on the 5' RACE reads. In the table there are about 470,000 distinct CDR3 sequences, roughly 23% of which are singletons. The material sequenced was PBMCs or a T cell subset sorted from them (not recorded which). Every receptor here comes from an adult woman who had mild COVID-19 (a few samples of this study predate the infection). Cell type and time point are not known.

The chain carries TRBV5-5 and TRBJ2-5, with unresolved D. The germline gives CDR1 SGHKS, CDR2 YYEKEE (reference sequence). V was clipped by 3 bases and J by 4 bases, with 10 bases between them. The CDR3 covers 13 residues. In nucleotides, the CDR3 is TGTGCCAGCAGCTACCCTAGTCGAGAGACCCAGTACTTC. Translation gives CASSYPSRETQYF.

This clonotype was observed at least ten times. The chain employs TRBV30 and TRBJ2-4; D is unclear. The germline V gene encodes CDR1 GTSNPN and CDR2 SVGIG (reference sequence). CDR3 length: 11 residues. V lost 4 bases to trimming and J lost 4 bases, with 5 bases between them. CDR3 amino acids: CAWISKNIQYF. The CDR3 nucleotides are TGTGCCTGGATTAGTAAAAACATTCAGTACTTC.

The CDR3 here is CATSDFPQGSYGYTF. In nucleotides, the CDR3 is TGTGCCACCAGTGATTTCCCACAGGGAAGCTATGGCTACACCTTC. V is TRBV24-1 and J is TRBJ1-2; perhaps TRBD1 as D (6 bases). The length of the CDR3 is 15 residues. V was pared by 1 base and J by 4 bases, with 12 bases between. CDR1 and CDR2 (germline): KGHDR, SFDVKD.

This clonotype was counted only a few times. The chain carries TRBV2 and TRBJ2-3; 8 nucleotides line up with TRBD2. Germline CDR1 SNHLY, CDR2 FYNNEI. The CDR3 is 15 amino acids. The ends lost 2 bases at V and 2 bases at J; junction bases unmatched: 3. The CDR3 region is CASSELAGFTDTQYF. In DNA, the CDR3 is TGTGCCAGCAGTGAACTAGCGGGCTTCACAGATACGCAGTATTTT. Drawing the rest from reference TRBV2 and TRBJ2-3, the complete variable domain is EPEVTQTPSHQVTQMGQEVILRCVPISNHLYFYWYRQILGQKVEFLVSFYNNEISEKSEIFDDQFSVERPDGSNFTLKIRSTKLEDSAMYFCASSELAGFTDTQYFGPGTRLTVL.

This clonotype was detected a few times. V usage is TRBV7-9 and J usage is TRBJ1-2, with D uncertain. V gave up 3 bases and J gave up 8 bases, with 16 bases separating them. The CDR3 extends over 14 amino acids. Germline assignment: CDR1 SEHNR and CDR2 FQNEAQ (reference sequence). The CDR3 sequence: CASSFGQSNEGYTF. The CDR3 DNA is TGTGCCAGCAGCTTTGGCCAGTCAAACGAGGGCTACACCTTC.

The V and J genes are TRBV6-6 and TRBJ2-2; D might be TRBD1 (6 bases). The length of the CDR3 is 16 residues. The V gene lost 4 bases and the J gene lost 3 bases, with 15 bases spanning the gap. CDR1 MNHNY and CDR2 SVGAGI come from the germline V gene (reference sequence). CDR3 sequence reads: CASSFSGQTYTGELFF. The CDR3 region has the DNA TGTGCCAGCAGTTTTTCGGGACAAACTTACACCGGGGAGCTGTTTTTT.

This chain links TRBV5-6 with TRBJ2-7, with D perhaps TRBD1 (6 bases). The CDR3 sequence is 14 residues long. Per germline, CDR1 SGHDT and CDR2 YYEEEE. The V gene lost 5 bases and the J gene lost 4 bases, with 16 bases spanning the gap. In DNA form, the CDR3 reads TGTGCCAGCAGAACCGGGACACTCACATACGAGCAGTACTTC. Translation gives CASRTGTLTYEQYF. Full variable domain (rest looked up from reference TRBV5-6 and TRBJ2-7): DAGVTQSPTHLIKTRGQQVTLRCSPKSGHDTVSWYQQALGQGPQFIFQYYEEEERQRGNFPDRFSGHQFPNYSSELNVNALLLGDSALYLCASRTGTLTYEQYFGPGTRLTVT.

The chain carries TRBV28 and TRBJ2-5; D is perhaps TRBD2 (5 bases). The CDR3 consists of 16 residues. The germline V gene encodes CDR1 MDHEN and CDR2 SYDVKM. V lost 8 bases and J lost 0, with 19 bases in between. The CDR3 reads CASSPGGGFYQETQYF. Here the CDR3 DNA reads TGTGCCAGCTCCCCCGGTGGAGGATTTTACCAAGAGACCCAGTACTTC.

The chain links TRBV5-1 to TRBJ2-1; D gene unclear. CDR1 and CDR2 from the germline V gene are SGHRS and YFSETQ. The CDR3 is made up of 12 amino acids. Trimming removed 2 bases from V and 8 bases from J, with 8 bases in between. The CDR3 DNA sequence: TGCGCCAGCAGCTTTGGGGTTCATGAGCAGTTCTTC. It encodes CASSFGVHEQFF.

This chain uses TRBV7-9 with TRBJ2-3; 10 positions match TRBD1. The CDR3 is 16 residues long. Per germline, CDR1 SEHNR and CDR2 FQNEAQ (reference sequence). V dropped 3 bases and J dropped 3; count of bases not matched to a gene: 6. CDR3 sequence (DNA): TGTGCCAGCAGCTTCCGCCCGGGACAGGGGACAGATACGCAGTATTTT. Protein sequence: CASSFRPGQGTDTQYF.